This T cell receptor beta chain was identified during a study of Ad26.COV2.S vaccination and SARS-CoV-2 variants. General observations from the study: The placebo group had lower spike-specific TCR breadth than the vaccine recipients did. The TCR breadth and depth analyses may have produced an underestimate of total T cell responses.

The table lists this clone with a few counts. Its antigen is not known. TCRdb keeps only in-frame clones here, not all; method: immunoSEQ multiplex PCR. The repertoire holds approximately 150,000 clones, with roughly 88% as singletons. This sample comprised peripheral blood, obtained after recovery from COVID-19. The receptor comes from a human donor who had recovered from COVID-19.

CDR3: CASSQWNQPQHF. CDR3 nucleotide sequence: TGTGCCAGCAGTCAATGGAATCAGCCCCAGCATTTT. This chain connects TRBV28 to TRBJ1-5, with no clear D. Germline CDR1 and CDR2: MDHEN and SYDVKM. This CDR3 is 12 amino acids long. With 5 bases removed from V and 4 bases from J, the gap between germline ends came to 6 bases.